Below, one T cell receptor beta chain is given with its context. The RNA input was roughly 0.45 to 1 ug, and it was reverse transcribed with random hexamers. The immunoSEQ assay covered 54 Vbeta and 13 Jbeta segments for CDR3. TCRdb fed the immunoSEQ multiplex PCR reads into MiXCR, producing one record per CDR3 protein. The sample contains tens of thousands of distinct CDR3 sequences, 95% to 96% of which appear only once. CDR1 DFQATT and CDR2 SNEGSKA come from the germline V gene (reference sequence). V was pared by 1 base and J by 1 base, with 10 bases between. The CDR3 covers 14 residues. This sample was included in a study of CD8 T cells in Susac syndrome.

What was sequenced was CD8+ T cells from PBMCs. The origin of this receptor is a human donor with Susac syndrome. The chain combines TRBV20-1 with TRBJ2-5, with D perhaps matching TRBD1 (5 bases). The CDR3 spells CSARVGDPQETQYF. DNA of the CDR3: TGCAGTGCTAGAGTAGGGGATCCCCAAGAGACCCAGTACTTC.